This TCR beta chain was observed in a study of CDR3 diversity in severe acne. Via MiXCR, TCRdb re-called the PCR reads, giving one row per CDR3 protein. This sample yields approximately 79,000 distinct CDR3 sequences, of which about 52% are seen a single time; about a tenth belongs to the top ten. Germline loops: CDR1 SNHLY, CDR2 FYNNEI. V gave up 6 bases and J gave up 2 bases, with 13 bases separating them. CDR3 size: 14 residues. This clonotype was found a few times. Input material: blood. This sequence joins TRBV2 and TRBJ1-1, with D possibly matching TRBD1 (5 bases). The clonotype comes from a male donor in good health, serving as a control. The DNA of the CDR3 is TGTGCCAGCAGCCTACGGGACGTTAACACTGAAGCTTTCTTT. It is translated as CASSLRDVNTEAFF.